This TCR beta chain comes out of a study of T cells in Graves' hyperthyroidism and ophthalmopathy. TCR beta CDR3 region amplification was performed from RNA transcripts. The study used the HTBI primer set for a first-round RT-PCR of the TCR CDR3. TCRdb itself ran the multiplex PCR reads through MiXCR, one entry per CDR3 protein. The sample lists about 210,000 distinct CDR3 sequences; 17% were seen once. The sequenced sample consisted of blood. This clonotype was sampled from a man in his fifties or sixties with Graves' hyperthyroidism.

The CDR3 is CASSLGGRVYNEQFF. The CDR3 DNA follows: TGTGCCAGCAGTTTGGGGGGGAGGGTCTACAATGAGCAGTTCTTC. V and J are TRBV2 and TRBJ2-1; 7 bases are a match to TRBD2. This CDR3 region has 15 residues. Trimming took 5 bases from V and 3 from J; bases not matched to a gene: 7. Germline CDR1 is SNHLY and CDR2 is FYNNEI.